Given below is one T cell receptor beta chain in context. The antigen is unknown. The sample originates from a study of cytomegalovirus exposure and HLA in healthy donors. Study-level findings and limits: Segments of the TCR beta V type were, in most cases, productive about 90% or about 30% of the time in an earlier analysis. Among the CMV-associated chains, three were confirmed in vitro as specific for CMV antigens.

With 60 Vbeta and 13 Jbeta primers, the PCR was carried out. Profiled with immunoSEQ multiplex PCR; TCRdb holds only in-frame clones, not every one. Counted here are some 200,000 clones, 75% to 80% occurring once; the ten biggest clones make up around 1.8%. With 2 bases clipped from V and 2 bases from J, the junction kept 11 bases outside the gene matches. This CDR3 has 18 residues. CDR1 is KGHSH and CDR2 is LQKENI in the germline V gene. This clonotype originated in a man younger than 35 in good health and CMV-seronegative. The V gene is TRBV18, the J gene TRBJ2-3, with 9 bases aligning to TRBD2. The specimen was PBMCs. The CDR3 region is CASSPALGLADTTDTQYF. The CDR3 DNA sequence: TGTGCCAGCTCACCAGCTCTGGGACTAGCAGATACCACAGATACGCAGTATTTT.